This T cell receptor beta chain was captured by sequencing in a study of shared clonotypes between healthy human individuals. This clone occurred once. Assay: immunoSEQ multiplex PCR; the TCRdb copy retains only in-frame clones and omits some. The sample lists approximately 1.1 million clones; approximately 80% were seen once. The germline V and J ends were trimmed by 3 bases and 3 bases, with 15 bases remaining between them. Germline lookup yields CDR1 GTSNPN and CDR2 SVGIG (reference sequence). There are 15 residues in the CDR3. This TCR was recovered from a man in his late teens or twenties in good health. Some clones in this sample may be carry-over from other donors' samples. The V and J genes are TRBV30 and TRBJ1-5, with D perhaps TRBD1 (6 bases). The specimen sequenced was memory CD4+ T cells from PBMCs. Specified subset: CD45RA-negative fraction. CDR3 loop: CAWSAIRGDNQPQHF. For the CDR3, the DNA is TGTGCCTGGAGCGCCATTAGGGGGGACAATCAGCCCCAGCATTTT.